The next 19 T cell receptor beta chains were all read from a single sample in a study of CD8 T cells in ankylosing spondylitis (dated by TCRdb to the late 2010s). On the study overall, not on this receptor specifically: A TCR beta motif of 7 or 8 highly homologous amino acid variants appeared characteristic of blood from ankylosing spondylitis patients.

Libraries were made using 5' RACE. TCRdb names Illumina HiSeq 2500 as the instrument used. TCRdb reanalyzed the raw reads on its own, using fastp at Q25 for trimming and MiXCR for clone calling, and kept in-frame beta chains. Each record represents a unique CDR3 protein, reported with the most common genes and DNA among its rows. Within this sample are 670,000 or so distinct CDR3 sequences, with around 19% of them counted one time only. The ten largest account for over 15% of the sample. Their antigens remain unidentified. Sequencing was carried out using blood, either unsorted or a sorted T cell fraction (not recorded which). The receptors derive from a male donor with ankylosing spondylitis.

This CDR3 reads CSAGLAGAPAKNIQYF. The CDR3 DNA reads as TGCAGCGCCGGACTAGCGGGAGCTCCGGCTAAAAACATTCAGTACTTC. The chain uses TRBV29-1 and TRBJ2-4; 13 bases are a match to TRBD2. This CDR3 has 16 residues. V lost 7 bases and J lost 4; bases outside the gene matches: 10. CDR1 is SQVTM and CDR2 is ANQGSEA in the germline V gene.

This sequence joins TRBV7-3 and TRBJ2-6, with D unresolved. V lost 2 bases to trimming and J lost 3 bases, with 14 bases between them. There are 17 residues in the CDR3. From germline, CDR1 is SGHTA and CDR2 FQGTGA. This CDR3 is CASSLSPEVSGANVLTF. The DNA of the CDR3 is TGTGCCAGCAGCTTATCCCCCGAAGTAAGTGGGGCCAACGTCCTGACTTTC.

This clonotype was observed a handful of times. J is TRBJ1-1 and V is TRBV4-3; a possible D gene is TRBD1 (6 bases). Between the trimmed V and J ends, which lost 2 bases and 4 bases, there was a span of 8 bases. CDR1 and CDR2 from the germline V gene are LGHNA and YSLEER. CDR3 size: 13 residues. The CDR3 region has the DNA TGCGCCAGCAGCCAAAACAGGGCCACTGAAGCTTTCTTT. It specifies CASSQNRATEAFF.

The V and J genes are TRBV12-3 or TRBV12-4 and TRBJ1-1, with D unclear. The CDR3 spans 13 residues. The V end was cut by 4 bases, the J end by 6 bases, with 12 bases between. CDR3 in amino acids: CASSSRTVSEAFF. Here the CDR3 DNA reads TGTGCCAGCAGTTCCCGGACGGTCTCTGAAGCTTTCTTT.

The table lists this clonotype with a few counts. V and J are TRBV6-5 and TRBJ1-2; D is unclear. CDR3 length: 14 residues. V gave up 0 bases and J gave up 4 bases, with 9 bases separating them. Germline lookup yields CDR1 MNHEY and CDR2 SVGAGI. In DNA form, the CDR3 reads TGTGCCAGCAGTTACTCCGAGACGAGCTATGGCTACACCTTC. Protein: CASSYSETSYGYTF.

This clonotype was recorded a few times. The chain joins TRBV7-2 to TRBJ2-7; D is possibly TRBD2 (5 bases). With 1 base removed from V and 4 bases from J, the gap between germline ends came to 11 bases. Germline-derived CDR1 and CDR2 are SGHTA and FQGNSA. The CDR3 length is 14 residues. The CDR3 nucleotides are TGTGCCAGCAGCTTAGAGGCTAGAGGGTACGAGCAGTACTTC. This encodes CASSLEARGYEQYF.

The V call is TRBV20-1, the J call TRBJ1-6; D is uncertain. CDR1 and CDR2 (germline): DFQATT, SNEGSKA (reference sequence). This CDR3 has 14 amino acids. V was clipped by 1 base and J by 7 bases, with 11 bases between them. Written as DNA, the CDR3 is TGCAGTGCTAGAGCGGGCAGTGAGAATTCACCCCTCCACTTT. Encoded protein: CSARAGSENSPLHF.

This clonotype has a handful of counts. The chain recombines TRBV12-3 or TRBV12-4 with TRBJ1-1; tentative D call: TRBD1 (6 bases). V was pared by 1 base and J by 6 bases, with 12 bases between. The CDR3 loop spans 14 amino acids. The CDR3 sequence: CASSLGTGSSEAFF. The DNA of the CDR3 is TGTGCCAGCAGTTTAGGTACAGGGTCTTCTGAAGCTTTCTTT.

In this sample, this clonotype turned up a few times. In DNA form, the CDR3 reads TGCAGTGCTAGAAACAGGGGTTGGGGCAATCAGCCCCAGCATTTT. This encodes CSARNRGWGNQPQHF. The chain is built from TRBV20-1 and TRBJ1-5; 7 bases are shared with TRBD1. V was clipped by 2 bases and J by 2 bases; unmatched bases: 6. CDR1 and CDR2 (germline): DFQATT, SNEGSKA (reference sequence). The CDR3 loop spans 15 amino acids.

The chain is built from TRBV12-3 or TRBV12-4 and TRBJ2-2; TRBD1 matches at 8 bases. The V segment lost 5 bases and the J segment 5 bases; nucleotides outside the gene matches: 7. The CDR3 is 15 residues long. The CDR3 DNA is TGTGCCAGCAGTCTCCGACAGGGGCTGACCGGGGAGCTGTTTTTT. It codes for CASSLRQGLTGELFF.

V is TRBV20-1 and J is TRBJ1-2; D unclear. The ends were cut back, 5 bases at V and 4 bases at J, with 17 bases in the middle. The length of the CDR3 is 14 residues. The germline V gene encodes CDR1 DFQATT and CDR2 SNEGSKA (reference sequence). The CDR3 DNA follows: TGCAGTGCTTTAGACCGGGAGTTGGGCTATGGCTACACCTTC. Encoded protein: CSALDRELGYGYTF.

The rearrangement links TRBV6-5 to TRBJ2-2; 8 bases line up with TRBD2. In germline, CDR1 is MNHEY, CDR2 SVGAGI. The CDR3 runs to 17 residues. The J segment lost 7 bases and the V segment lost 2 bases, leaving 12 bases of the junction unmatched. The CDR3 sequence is CASSYVSTGGPSGELFF. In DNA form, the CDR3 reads TGTGCCAGCAGTTACGTTAGTACGGGAGGGCCTAGCGGGGAGCTGTTTTTT.

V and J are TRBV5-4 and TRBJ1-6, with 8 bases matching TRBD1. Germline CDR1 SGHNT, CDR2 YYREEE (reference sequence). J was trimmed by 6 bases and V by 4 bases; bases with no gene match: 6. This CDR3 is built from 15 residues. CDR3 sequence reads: CASSPWTGSNSPLHF. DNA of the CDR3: TGTGCCAGCAGCCCCTGGACAGGGAGTAATTCACCCCTCCACTTT.

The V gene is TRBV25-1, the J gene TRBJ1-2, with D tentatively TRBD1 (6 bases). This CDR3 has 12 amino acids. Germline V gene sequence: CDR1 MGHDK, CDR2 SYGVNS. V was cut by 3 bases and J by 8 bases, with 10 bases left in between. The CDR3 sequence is CASSDRGGGYTF. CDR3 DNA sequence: TGTGCCAGCAGTGATCGAGGGGGGGGCTACACCTTC.

In DNA, the CDR3 is TGTGCCAGCAGCGTAGATGGCAGGGGGCAGGACGAGCAGTACTTC. The encoded protein is CASSVDGRGQDEQYF. V gene TRBV9 combines with J gene TRBJ2-7; 8 nucleotides agree with TRBD1. Germline V CDR1 and CDR2: SGDLS, YYNGEE. V was clipped by 0 bases and J by 5 bases; unmatched bases: 7. The CDR3 is 15 amino acids.

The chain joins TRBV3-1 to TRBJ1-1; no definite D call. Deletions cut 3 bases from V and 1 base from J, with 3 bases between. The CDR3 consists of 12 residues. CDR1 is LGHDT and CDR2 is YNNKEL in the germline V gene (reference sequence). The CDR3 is CASSHPNTEAFF. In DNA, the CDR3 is TGTGCCAGCAGCCACCCGAACACTGAAGCTTTCTTT.

The CDR3 sequence: CASSRGGSDTEAFF. The DNA for the CDR3 is TGTGCCAGCAGCCGAGGGGGCTCCGACACTGAAGCTTTCTTT. The chain has TRBV4-2 and TRBJ1-1, with 7 bases that match TRBD1. Looked up from germline, CDR1 is LGHNA and CDR2 is YNFKEQ. This CDR3 is built from 14 residues. Trimming took 4 bases from V and 3 from J; bases not matched to a gene: 5.

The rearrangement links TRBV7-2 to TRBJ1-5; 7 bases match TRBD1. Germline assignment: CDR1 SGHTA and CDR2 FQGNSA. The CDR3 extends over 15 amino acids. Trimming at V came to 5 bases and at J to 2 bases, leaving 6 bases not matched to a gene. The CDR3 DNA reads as TGTGCCAGCAGCAGGGGGCAGGTGGGCAATCAGCCCCAGCATTTT. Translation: CASSRGQVGNQPQHF.

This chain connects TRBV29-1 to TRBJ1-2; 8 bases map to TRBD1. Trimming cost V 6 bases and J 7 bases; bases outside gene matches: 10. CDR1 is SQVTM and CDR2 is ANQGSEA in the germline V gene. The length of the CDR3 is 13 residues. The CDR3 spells CSVPGRGLGGYTF. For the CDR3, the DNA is TGCAGCGTCCCGGGCAGGGGGCTGGGTGGCTACACCTTC.